This T cell receptor beta chain was captured in a study of blood T cell repertoires in COVID-19. TCRdb's copy holds only in-frame clones and misses some; the assay was immunoSEQ multiplex PCR. The table lists 63,000 or so clones, roughly four fifths of them singletons. The table lists this clone with a count of one. J gave up 3 bases and V 7 bases, and 1 base lay outside the gene matches. The CDR3 is made up of 13 amino acids. V is TRBV12-3 or TRBV12-4 and J is TRBJ1-4; 8 bases align to TRBD1. The sample comprised peripheral blood. This receptor was identified in a human donor in a cohort sampled during active COVID-19. CDR3 in amino acids: CASTGQANEKLFF. DNA for the CDR3: TGTGCCAGCACGGGACAGGCTAATGAAAAACTGTTTTTT.